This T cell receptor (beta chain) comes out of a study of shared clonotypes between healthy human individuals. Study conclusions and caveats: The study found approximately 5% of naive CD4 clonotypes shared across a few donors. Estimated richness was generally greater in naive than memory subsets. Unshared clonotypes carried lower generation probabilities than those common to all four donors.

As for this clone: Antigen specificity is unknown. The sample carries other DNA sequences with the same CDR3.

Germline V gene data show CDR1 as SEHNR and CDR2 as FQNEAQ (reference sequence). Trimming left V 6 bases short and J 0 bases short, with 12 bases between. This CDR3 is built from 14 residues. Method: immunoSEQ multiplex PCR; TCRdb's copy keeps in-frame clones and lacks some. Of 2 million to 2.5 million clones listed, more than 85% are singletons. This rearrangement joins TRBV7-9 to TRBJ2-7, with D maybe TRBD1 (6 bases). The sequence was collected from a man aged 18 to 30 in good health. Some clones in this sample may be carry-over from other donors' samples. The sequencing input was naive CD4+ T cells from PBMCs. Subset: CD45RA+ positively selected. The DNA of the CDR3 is TGTGCCAGCAGAGCCGGACAGAGCTCCTACGAGCAGTACTTC. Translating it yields CASRAGQSSYEQYF.